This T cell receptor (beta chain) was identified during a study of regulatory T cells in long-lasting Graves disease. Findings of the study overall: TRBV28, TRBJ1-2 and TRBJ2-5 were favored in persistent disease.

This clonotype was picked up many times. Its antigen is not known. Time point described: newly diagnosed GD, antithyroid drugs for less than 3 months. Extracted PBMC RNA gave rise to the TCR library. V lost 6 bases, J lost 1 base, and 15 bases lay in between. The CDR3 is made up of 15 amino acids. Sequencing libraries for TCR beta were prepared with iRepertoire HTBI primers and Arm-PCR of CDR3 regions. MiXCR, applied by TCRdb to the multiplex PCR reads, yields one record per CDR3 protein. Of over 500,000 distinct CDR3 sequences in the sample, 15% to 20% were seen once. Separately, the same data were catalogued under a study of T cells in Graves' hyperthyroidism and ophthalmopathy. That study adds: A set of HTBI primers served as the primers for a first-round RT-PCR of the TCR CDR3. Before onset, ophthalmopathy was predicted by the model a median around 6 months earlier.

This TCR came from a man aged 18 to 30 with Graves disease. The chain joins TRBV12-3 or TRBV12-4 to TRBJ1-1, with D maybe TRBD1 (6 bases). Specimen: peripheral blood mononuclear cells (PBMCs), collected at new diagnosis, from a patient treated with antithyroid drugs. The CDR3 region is CASRPFPGQNTEAFF. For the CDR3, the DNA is TGTGCCAGCAGGCCCTTCCCGGGACAGAACACTGAAGCTTTCTTT.